This TCR beta chain was retrieved from a study of regulatory T cells in long-lasting Graves disease. Libraries of TCR beta came from iRepertoire HTBI primers plus Arm-PCR of CDR3 regions. TCRdb re-called the multiplex PCR reads through MiXCR, storing one row per CDR3 protein. The profile shows 400,000 to 550,000 distinct CDR3 sequences, 16% of them singletons. This clonotype was counted many times. Germline trimming cut 3 bases from V and 5 bases from J; bases unmatched to any gene: 11. The germline V gene has CDR1 MDHEN and CDR2 SYDVKM. This CDR3 contains 16 residues. As to time point: newly diagnosed GD, antithyroid drugs for less than 3 months. PBMC-derived RNA was used for the TCR library. The same sample was also studied in work on T cells in Graves' hyperthyroidism and ophthalmopathy. That work contributes: In blood, most of the thyroid clonotypes expanded above 0.001 were also present. In simple terms, a model built on 13 V-J features told ophthalmopathy apart from stable hyperthyroidism.

The receptor comes from a woman aged 25 to 39 with Graves disease. This specimen was peripheral blood mononuclear cells (PBMCs), taken at new diagnosis, from a patient treated with antithyroid drugs. The gene calls are TRBV28 and TRBJ2-5; 8 positions agree with TRBD1. The CDR3 here is CASSFVSRGLHETQYF. As DNA, the CDR3 is TGTGCCAGCAGTTTCGTCAGCAGGGGGCTGCACGAGACCCAGTACTTC.